This T cell receptor beta chain was obtained from a study of CD8+ T cells in alopecia areata. Points from the study as a whole: Higher clonality than in normal scalp was seen in lesional scalp, especially alopecia totalis/universalis. In scalp, tofacitinib significantly decreased clonality and expanded CD8+ clones among the top 100.

Concerning this clone itself: Its antigen is undetermined. The sample contains more than one DNA sequence encoding this CDR3.

Sequencing relied on a cDNA template that was reverse transcribed from extracted RNA. TCRdb's copy holds only in-frame clones and misses some; the assay was immunoSEQ multiplex PCR. The sample yields 150,000 to 200,000 clones, roughly 65% seen once. Stated treatment: oral pan-JAK inhibitor, 5-10 mg twice daily. A FACSAria was used to sort CD4+ and CD8+ T cells. These cells came from PBMCs. Germline lookup yields CDR1 SQVTM and CDR2 ANQGSEA. The trim removed 4 bases at V and 5 bases at J, leaving 2 bases unmatched. The length of the CDR3 is 12 residues. The gene calls are TRBV29-1 and TRBJ1-2; TRBD1 matches 9 bases. The TCR sequence derives from a human donor with alopecia areata. The sample consisted of CD4+ T cells sorted from blood, taken at week 4, from a patient treated with tofacitinib. DNA for the CDR3: TGCAGCGTTGCGACAGGGGGATATGGCTACACCTTC. It yields the protein CSVATGGYGYTF.